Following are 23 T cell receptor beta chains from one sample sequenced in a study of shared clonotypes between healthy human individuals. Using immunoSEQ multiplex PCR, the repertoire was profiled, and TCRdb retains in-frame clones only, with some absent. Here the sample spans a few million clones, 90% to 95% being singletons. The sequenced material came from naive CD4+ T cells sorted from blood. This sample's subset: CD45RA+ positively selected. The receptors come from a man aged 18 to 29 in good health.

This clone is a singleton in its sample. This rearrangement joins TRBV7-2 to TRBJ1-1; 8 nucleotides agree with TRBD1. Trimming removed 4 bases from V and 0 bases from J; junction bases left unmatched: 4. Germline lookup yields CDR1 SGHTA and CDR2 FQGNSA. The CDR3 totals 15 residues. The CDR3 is CASSSSGGLNTEAFF. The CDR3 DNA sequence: TGTGCCAGCAGCTCATCAGGGGGCCTGAACACTGAAGCTTTCTTT.

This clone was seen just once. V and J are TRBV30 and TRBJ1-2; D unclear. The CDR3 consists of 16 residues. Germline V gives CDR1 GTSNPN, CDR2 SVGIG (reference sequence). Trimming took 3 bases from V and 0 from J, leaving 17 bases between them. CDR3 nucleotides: TGTGCCTGGAGAGATTACCAGGCACTAGCTAACTATGGCTACACCTTC. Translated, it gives CAWRDYQALANYGYTF. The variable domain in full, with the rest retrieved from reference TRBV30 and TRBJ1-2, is SQTIHQWPATLVQPVGSPLSLECTVEGTSNPNLYWYRQAAGRGLQLLFYSVGIGQISSEVPQNLSASRPQDRQFILSSKKLLLSDSGFYLCAWRDYQALANYGYTFGSGTRLTVV.

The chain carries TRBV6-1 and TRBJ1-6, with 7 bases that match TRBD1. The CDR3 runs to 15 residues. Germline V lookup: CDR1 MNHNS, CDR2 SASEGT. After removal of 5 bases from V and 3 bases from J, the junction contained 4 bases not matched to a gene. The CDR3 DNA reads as TGTGCCAGCAGTAGGGGGACAGTCTATAATTCACCCCTCCACTTT. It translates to CASSRGTVYNSPLHF.

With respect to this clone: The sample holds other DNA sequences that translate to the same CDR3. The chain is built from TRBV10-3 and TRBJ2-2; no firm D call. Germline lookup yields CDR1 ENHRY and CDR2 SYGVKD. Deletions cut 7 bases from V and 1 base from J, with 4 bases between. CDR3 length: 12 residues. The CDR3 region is CAIKGNTGELFF. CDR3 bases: TGTGCCATCAAAGGGAACACCGGGGAGCTGTTTTTT.

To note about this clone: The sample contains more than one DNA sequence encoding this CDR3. This CDR3 is CASRRQGSNEKLFF. The CDR3 region has the DNA TGTGCCAGTAGACGACAGGGGTCTAATGAAAAACTGTTTTTT. The chain is built from TRBV19 and TRBJ1-4; 8 bases line up with TRBD1. The germline V gene encodes CDR1 LNHDA and CDR2 SQIVND (reference sequence). The junction had 3 bases not matched to a gene; V was cut back by 6 bases and J by 3 bases. The CDR3 length is 14 residues.

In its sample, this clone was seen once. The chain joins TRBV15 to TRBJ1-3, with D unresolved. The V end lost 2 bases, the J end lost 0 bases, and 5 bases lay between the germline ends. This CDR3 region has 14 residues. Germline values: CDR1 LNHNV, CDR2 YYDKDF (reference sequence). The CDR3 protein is CATSRRDSGNTIYF. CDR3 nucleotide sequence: TGTGCCACCAGCAGACGGGACTCTGGAAACACCATATATTTT.

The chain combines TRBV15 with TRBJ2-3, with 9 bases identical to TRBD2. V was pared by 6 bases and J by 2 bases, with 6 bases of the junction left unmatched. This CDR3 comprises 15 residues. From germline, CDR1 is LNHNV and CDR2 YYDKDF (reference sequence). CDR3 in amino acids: CATSRLAALTDTQYF. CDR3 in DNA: TGTGCCACCAGTAGACTAGCGGCCCTCACAGATACGCAGTATTTT. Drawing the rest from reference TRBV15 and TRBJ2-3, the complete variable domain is DAMVIQNPRYQVTQFGKPVTLSCSQTLNHNVMYWYQQKSSQAPKLLFHYYDKDFNNEADTPDNFQSRRPNTSFCFLDIRSPGLGDTAMYLCATSRLAALTDTQYFGPGTRLTVL.

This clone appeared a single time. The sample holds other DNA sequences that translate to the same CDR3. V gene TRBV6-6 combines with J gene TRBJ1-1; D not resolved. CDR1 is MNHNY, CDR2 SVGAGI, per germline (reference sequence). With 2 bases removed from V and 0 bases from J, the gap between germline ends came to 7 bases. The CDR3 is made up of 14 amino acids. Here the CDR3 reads CASSYGIMNTEAFF. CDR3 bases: TGTGCCAGCAGTTACGGGATCATGAACACTGAAGCTTTCTTT.

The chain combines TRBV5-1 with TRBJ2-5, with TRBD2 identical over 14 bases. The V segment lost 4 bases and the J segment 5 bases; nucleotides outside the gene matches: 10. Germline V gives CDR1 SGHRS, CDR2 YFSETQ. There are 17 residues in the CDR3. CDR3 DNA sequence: TGCGCCAGCAGCGCGGGACTAGCGGGAGTAGGCAGTGAGACCCAGTACTTC. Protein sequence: CASSAGLAGVGSETQYF.

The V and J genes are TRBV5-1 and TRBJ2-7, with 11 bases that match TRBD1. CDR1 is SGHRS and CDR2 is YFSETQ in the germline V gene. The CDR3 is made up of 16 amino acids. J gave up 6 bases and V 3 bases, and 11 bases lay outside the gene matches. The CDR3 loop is CASSWRRTGGPSEQYF. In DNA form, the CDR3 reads TGCGCCAGCAGCTGGAGACGGACAGGGGGCCCGAGCGAGCAGTACTTC. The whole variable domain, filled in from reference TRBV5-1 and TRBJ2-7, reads KAGVTQTPRYLIKTRGQQVTLSCSPISGHRSVSWYQQTPGQGLQFLFEYFSETQRNKGNFPGRFSGRQFSNSRSEMNVSTLELGDSALYLCASSWRRTGGPSEQYFGPGTRLTVT.

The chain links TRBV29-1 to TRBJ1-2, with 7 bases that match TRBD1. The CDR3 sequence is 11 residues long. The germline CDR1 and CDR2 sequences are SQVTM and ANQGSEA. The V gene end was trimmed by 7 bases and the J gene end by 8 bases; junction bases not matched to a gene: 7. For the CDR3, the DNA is TGCAGCGAGGGGACAGCCGGCGGCTACACCTTC. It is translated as CSEGTAGGYTF.

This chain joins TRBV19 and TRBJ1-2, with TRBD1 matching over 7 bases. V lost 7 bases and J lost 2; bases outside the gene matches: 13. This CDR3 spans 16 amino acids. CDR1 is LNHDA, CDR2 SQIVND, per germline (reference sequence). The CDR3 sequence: CASTGIQGPGNYGYTF. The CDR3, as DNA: TGTGCCAGTACCGGTATACAGGGGCCCGGAAACTATGGCTACACCTTC.

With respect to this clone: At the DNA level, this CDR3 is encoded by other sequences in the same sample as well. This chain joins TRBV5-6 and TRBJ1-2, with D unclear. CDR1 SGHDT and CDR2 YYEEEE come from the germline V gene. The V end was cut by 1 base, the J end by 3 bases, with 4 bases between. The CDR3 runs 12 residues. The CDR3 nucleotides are TGTGCCAGCAGCTTGAGGGACTATGGCTACACCTTC. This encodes CASSLRDYGYTF.

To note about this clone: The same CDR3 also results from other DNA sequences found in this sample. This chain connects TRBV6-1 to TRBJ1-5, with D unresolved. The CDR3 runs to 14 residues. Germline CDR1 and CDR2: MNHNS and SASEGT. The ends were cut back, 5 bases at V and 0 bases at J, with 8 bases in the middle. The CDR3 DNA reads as TGTGCCAGCAGTCCGGACGGTAGCAATCAGCCCCAGCATTTT. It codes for CASSPDGSNQPQHF.

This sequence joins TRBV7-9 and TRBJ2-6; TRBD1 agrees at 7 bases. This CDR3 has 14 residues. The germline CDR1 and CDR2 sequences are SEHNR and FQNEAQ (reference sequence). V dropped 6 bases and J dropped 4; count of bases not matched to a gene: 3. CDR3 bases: TGTGCCAGCAGGACAGGGTCGGGGGCCAACGTCCTGACTTTC. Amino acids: CASRTGSGANVLTF.

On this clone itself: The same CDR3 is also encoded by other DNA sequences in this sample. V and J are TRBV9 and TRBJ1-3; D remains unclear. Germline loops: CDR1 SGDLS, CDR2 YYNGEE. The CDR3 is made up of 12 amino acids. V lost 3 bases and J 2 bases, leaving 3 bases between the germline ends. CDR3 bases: TGTGCCAGCAGCGCCGCTGGAAACACCATATATTTT. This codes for CASSAAGNTIYF. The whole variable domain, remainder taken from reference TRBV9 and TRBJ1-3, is DSGVTQTPKHLITATGQRVTLRCSPRSGDLSVYWYQQSLDQGLQFLIQYYNGEERAKGNILERFSAQQFPDLHSELNLSSLELGDSALYFCASSAAGNTIYFGEGSWLTVV.

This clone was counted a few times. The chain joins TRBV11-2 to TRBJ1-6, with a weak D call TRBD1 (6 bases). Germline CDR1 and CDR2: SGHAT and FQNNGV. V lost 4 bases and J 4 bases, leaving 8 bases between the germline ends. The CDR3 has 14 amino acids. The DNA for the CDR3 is TGTGCCAGCAGCTCGACAGGATATAATTCACCCCTCCACTTT. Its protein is CASSSTGYNSPLHF.

CDR3 coding DNA: TGTGCCAGCCACTCTGGGGAGGTTGGAAAACTGTTTTTT. Protein sequence: CASHSGEVGKLFF. The gene calls are TRBV6-1 and TRBJ1-4; D unresolved. This CDR3 contains 13 residues. From germline, CDR1 is MNHNS and CDR2 SASEGT. V was cut by 8 bases and J by 10 bases, with 17 bases left in between.

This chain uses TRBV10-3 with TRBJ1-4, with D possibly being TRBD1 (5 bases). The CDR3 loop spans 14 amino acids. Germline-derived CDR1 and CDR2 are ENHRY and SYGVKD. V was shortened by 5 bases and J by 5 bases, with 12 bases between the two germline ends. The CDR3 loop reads CAISPGILNEKLFF. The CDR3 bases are TGTGCCATCAGTCCAGGGATTTTGAATGAAAAACTGTTTTTT.

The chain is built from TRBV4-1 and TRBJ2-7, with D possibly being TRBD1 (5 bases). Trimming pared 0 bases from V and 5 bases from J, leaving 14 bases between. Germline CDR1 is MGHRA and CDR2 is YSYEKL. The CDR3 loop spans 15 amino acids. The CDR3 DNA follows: TGCGCCAGCAGCCAAGAGTACAGGCTGGGGAACGAGCAGTACTTC. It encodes CASSQEYRLGNEQYF.

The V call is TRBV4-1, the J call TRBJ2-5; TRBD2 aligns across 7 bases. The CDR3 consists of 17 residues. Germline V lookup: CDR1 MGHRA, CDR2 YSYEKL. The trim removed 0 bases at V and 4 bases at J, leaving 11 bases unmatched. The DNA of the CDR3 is TGCGCCAGCAGCCAAGAGGCCGGCGGGAGTGTAGGAGAGACCCAGTACTTC. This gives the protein CASSQEAGGSVGETQYF.

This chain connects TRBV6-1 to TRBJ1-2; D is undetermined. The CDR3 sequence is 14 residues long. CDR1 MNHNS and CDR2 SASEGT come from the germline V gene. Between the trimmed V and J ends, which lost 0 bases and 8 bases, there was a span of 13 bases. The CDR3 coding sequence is TGTGCCAGCAGTGAAGCGGACCGAACGCGGGGCTACACCTTC. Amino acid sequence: CASSEADRTRGYTF.

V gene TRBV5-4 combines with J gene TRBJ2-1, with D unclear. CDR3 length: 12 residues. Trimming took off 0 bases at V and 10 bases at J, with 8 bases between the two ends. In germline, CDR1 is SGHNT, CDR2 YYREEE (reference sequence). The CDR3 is CASSLDTGEQFF. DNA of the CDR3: TGTGCCAGCAGCTTGGACACCGGAGAGCAGTTCTTC.